Each of the 28 T cell receptor beta chains below was sequenced from the same sample in a study of metastatic and nonmetastatic thyroid tumors (dated by TCRdb to 2018 to 2021). Library construction relied on PCR. Reads for this sample came from an Illumina HiSeq 4000. The raw public data were reprocessed by TCRdb itself: fastp quality trimming at Q25, MiXCR clonotype calling, in-frame beta chains only. Present in this sample are around 18,000 clones, roughly a fifth of which were seen just once. The ten biggest clones cover approximately 15% of the sample. No treatment had been received by any patient before thyroid surgery. The sample comprised tumor tissue. The receptors shown here come from a female donor with papillary thyroid cancer or a benign thyroid nodule (not recorded which). Some clones in this sample may be carry-over from other donors' samples.

In its sample, this clone ranks as medium-sized. The chain has TRBV12-3 or TRBV12-4 and TRBJ2-2; TRBD2 matches 7 bases. The ends lost 5 bases at V and 6 bases at J; junction bases unmatched: 3. CDR3 size: 13 residues. CDR3 nucleotides: TGTGCCAGCAGTCCGGCGGGGGCCGGGGAGCTGTTTTTT. It specifies CASSPAGAGELFF.

This clone was seen a handful of times. The CDR3 reads CASSEKGLNNGYTF. The CDR3, as DNA: TGTGCCAGCAGTGAAAAGGGACTGAATAATGGCTACACCTTC. V gene TRBV6-1 combines with J gene TRBJ1-2; tentatively, D is TRBD1 (5 bases). The length of the CDR3 is 14 residues. Per the germline V gene, CDR1 is MNHNS and CDR2 is SASEGT. The germline V and J ends were trimmed by 2 bases and 6 bases, with 13 bases remaining between them.

This chain links TRBV7-9 with TRBJ2-1; the D gene is possibly TRBD1 (6 bases). The CDR3 covers 14 residues. V lost 1 base to trimming and J lost 6 bases, with 10 bases between them. Germline V lookup: CDR1 SEHNR, CDR2 FQNEAQ (reference sequence). CDR3 loop: CASSLGQGFNEQFF. The CDR3 DNA sequence: TGTGCCAGCAGCTTAGGGCAGGGGTTCAATGAGCAGTTCTTC.

This clone was counted ten times or more. The V call is TRBV29-1, the J call TRBJ2-2; the D is unclear. The CDR3 spans 11 residues. V lost 6 bases and J 7 bases, leaving 9 bases between the germline ends. Germline CDR1 reads SQVTM; CDR2 reads ANQGSEA. CDR3 residues: CSVRWLGELFF. In DNA, the CDR3 is TGCAGCGTCCGATGGCTCGGGGAGCTGTTTTTT.

This clone was seen at least ten times. The CDR3 DNA is TGTGCCACCAGTGATCCGTCAGTCTCCGGGGAGCTGTTTTTT. It yields the protein CATSDPSVSGELFF. The chain joins TRBV24-1 to TRBJ2-2; no clear D gene. This CDR3 comprises 14 residues. Germline-derived CDR1 and CDR2 are KGHDR and SFDVKD. Trimming removed 3 bases at V and 6 bases at J, with 10 bases between.

Within the sample, this clone is large. This sample also contains other DNA sequences that code for the same CDR3. Here the CDR3 DNA reads TGTGCCAGCAGTTTAGGGGAAACGCCTAATGAAAAACTGTTTTTT. It yields the protein CASSLGETPNEKLFF. The chain couples TRBV27 to TRBJ1-4; D remains ambiguous. Looked up from germline, CDR1 is MNHEY and CDR2 is SMNVEV (reference sequence). This CDR3 is built from 15 residues. Trimming pared 2 bases from V and 3 bases from J, leaving 10 bases between. Full variable domain (missing parts from reference TRBV27 and TRBJ1-4): EAQVTQNPRYLITVTGKKLTVTCSQNMNHEYMSWYRQDPGLGLRQIYYSMNVEVTDKGDVPEGYKVSRKEKRNFPLILESPSPNQTSLYFCASSLGETPNEKLFFGSGTQLSVL.

This clone occurred many times. The chain couples TRBV20-1 to TRBJ2-7, with 7 bases lining up with TRBD2. Losses at the gene ends were 6 bases for V and 4 bases for J; bases not matched to a gene: 12. CDR3 length: 14 residues. Per the germline V gene, CDR1 is DFQATT and CDR2 is SNEGSKA (reference sequence). The CDR3 bases are TGCAGTGCCCCCTCGGGCGGGGGTGGTTACGAGCAGTACTTC. Residues: CSAPSGGGGYEQYF.

This clone was seen ten or more times. At one boundary the junction diverges from the germline segment, which might be a read error. The sample contains more than one DNA sequence encoding this CDR3. This rearrangement joins TRBV7-2 to TRBJ2-4, with TRBD1 matching over 9 bases. The CDR3 is made up of 14 amino acids. Germline CDR1 and CDR2: SGHTA and FQGNSA. The CDR3 DNA is TGTGCCAGCAGCGGTACCGGGACAGGGAGCATTCAGTACTTT. Its protein product is CASSGTGTGSIQYF.

The chain's CDR3 is CASTQGGAGVSNEQFF. In DNA form, the CDR3 reads TGTGCCAGCACCCAGGGGGGAGCGGGAGTATCTAATGAGCAGTTCTTC. V usage is TRBV11-2 and J usage is TRBJ2-1; tentatively, D is TRBD2 (8 bases). Germline CDR1 is SGHAT and CDR2 is FQNNGV. The CDR3 is 16 amino acids. V lost 7 bases, J lost 7 bases, and 23 bases lay in between.

This chain uses TRBV6-1 with TRBJ2-7; no firm D call. The CDR3 has 12 amino acids. V shed 2 bases and J shed 4 bases, with 6 bases lying between them. In germline, CDR1 is MNHNS, CDR2 SASEGT. CDR3 region: CASSEPPYEQYF. CDR3 coding DNA: TGTGCCAGCAGTGAACCCCCATACGAGCAGTACTTC.

This clone was recorded many times. V gene TRBV20-1 combines with J gene TRBJ2-5; D is unresolved. The CDR3 is made up of 12 amino acids. Deletions cut 2 bases from V and 7 bases from J, with 11 bases between. Germline V gives CDR1 DFQATT, CDR2 SNEGSKA (reference sequence). The CDR3 sequence is CSARNGWATQYF. CDR3 bases: TGCAGTGCTAGAAACGGCTGGGCGACCCAGTACTTC.

By share, this clone ranks as medium-sized (0.01 to 0.1%). One end of the junction varies from germline; a read error may be responsible. The chain links TRBV4-1 to TRBJ1-2; D uncertain. The CDR3 totals 13 residues. Germline V gene sequence: CDR1 MGHRA, CDR2 YSYEKL. In DNA form, the CDR3 reads TGCGCCAGCAGCCAAGATTTAGGGTATGACTACACCTTC. Amino acids: CASSQDLGYDYTF.

Many counts were recorded for this clone. The V and J genes are TRBV5-1 and TRBJ2-3, with D uncertain. The V gene's germline CDR1 is SGHRS and CDR2 YFSETQ. CDR3 size: 13 residues. V shed 0 bases and J shed 3 bases, with 5 bases lying between them. The CDR3 DNA reads as TGCGCCAGCAGCTTGGGATTTACAGATACGCAGTATTTT. Translating it yields CASSLGFTDTQYF. The variable domain in full, with the rest retrieved from reference TRBV5-1 and TRBJ2-3, is KAGVTQTPRYLIKTRGQQVTLSCSPISGHRSVSWYQQTPGQGLQFLFEYFSETQRNKGNFPGRFSGRQFSNSRSEMNVSTLELGDSALYLCASSLGFTDTQYFGPGTRLTVL.

This clone was found many times. This chain links TRBV30 with TRBJ2-6; tentative D call: TRBD1 (6 bases). CDR3 length: 17 residues. The germline gives CDR1 GTSNPN, CDR2 SVGIG (reference sequence). Here the CDR3 DNA reads TGTGCACGGACCTCAGGGGTCACTTTAGATGGGGCCAACGTCCTGACTTTC. Its protein product is CARTSGVTLDGANVLTF.

This clone was counted many times. The chain carries TRBV5-1 and TRBJ1-1; D may be TRBD1 (5 bases). CDR1 and CDR2 (germline): SGHRS, YFSETQ. The CDR3 sequence is 15 residues long. With 5 bases removed from V and 5 bases from J, the gap between germline ends came to 19 bases. The CDR3 here is CASRKTTGVETEAFF. CDR3 sequence (DNA): TGCGCCAGCAGAAAAACTACGGGGGTTGAAACTGAAGCTTTCTTT.

This clone was observed at least ten times. The V gene is TRBV6-1, the J gene TRBJ1-5; unclear D gene. This CDR3 has 16 amino acids. V shed 11 bases and J shed 0 bases, with 20 bases lying between them. Per the germline V gene, CDR1 is MNHNS and CDR2 is SASEGT. The CDR3 loop reads CAAARFGGYSNQPQHF. The CDR3 bases are TGTGCCGCCGCACGCTTCGGAGGATATAGCAATCAGCCCCAGCATTTT.

This clone occurred many times. The chain combines TRBV10-3 with TRBJ2-1; perhaps TRBD2 as D (6 bases). This CDR3 contains 13 residues. Germline CDR1 and CDR2: ENHRY and SYGVKD. V lost 3 bases, J lost 8 bases, and 11 bases lay in between. In nucleotides, the CDR3 is TGTGCCATCAGTGACGCGGGAAGGGATGAGCAGTTCTTC. This encodes CAISDAGRDEQFF.

This clone was recorded at least ten times. The J gene is TRBJ2-7, the V gene TRBV7-8, with TRBD2 matching 11 bases. The CDR3 totals 17 residues. V was pared by 5 bases and J by 4 bases, with 13 bases of the junction left unmatched. Germline-derived CDR1 and CDR2 are SGHVS and FQNEAQ. CDR3 sequence reads: CASSPWIAGGTVYEQYF. The CDR3 DNA reads as TGTGCCAGCAGCCCCTGGATAGCGGGAGGGACAGTGTACGAGCAGTACTTC.

This clone was counted ten times or more. The J gene is TRBJ2-1, the V gene TRBV19, with TRBD2 matching 7 bases. The junction had 8 bases not matched to a gene; V was cut back by 3 bases and J by 9 bases. The CDR3 runs 14 residues. Germline V gene sequence: CDR1 LNHDA, CDR2 SQIVND (reference sequence). The CDR3 DNA follows: TGTGCCAGTAGTATTGAATTGCGGGGGAGTGAGCAGTTCTTC. It yields the protein CASSIELRGSEQFF.

The table lists this clone with many counts. The chain is built from TRBV28 and TRBJ2-7; D possibly uses TRBD1 or TRBD2 (5 bases each). V lost 5 bases and J lost 5, with 22 bases in between. The CDR3 is 16 amino acids. Per germline, CDR1 MDHEN and CDR2 SYDVKM. CDR3 amino acids: CASSGAGTLNQDEQYF. For the CDR3, the DNA is TGTGCCAGCAGTGGAGCCGGGACCCTTAACCAGGACGAGCAGTACTTC.

Worth noting for this clone: A much larger clone differs by one base, so this may be a read error. This CDR3 fails to terminate in the conserved phenylalanine or tryptophan, so it likely reflects a read error. The chain uses TRBV20-1 and TRBJ1-1; D gene uncertain. The CDR3 consists of 11 residues. V shed 2 bases and J shed 10 bases, with 11 bases lying between them. Per germline, CDR1 DFQATT and CDR2 SNEGSKA (reference sequence). The CDR3 region is CSARPPGGAFL. CDR3 coding DNA: TGCAGTGCTAGACCGCCCGGCGGAGCTTTCCTT.

This clone was seen more than once but under ten times. A read error is possible here, since a much larger clone lies one base away. The gene calls are TRBV6-5 and TRBJ2-1; 9 nucleotides align to TRBD1. The germline V gene encodes CDR1 MNHEY and CDR2 SVGAGI. This CDR3 region has 14 residues. CDR3 DNA: TGTGCCAGTAGTTGGACAGGGGACAACAATGAGCAGTTCTTC. It is translated as CASSWTGDNNEQFF.

This chain connects TRBV15 to TRBJ2-1; D gene unclear. This CDR3 is built from 13 residues. Germline V gene lookup returns CDR1 LNHNV and CDR2 YYDKDF (reference sequence). The V gene lost 6 bases and the J gene lost 4 bases, with 10 bases spanning the gap. CDR3 amino acids: CATSTSPYNEQFF. CDR3 DNA sequence: TGTGCCACCAGTACTTCTCCGTACAATGAGCAGTTCTTC.

In this sample, this clone turned up many times. This rearrangement joins TRBV19 to TRBJ1-6, with D perhaps TRBD1 (5 bases). The CDR3 covers 13 residues. The V gene's germline CDR1 is LNHDA and CDR2 SQIVND (reference sequence). Trimming stripped 5 bases from V and 10 bases from J, with 12 bases between. This chain's CDR3 is CASSQGSGSPLHF. CDR3 nucleotide sequence: TGTGCCAGTAGTCAGGGTTCCGGATCACCCCTCCACTTT. Together with reference TRBV19 and TRBJ1-6, the CDR3 gives the full variable domain: DGGITQSPKYLFRKEGQNVTLSCEQNLNHDAMYWYRQDPGQGLRLIYYSQIVNDFQKGDIAEGYSVSREKKESFPLTVTSAQKNPTAFYLCASSQGSGSPLHFGNGTRLTVT.

This clone was observed a handful of times. The J gene is TRBJ1-2, the V gene TRBV28; maybe TRBD1 (6 bases). The germline CDR1 and CDR2 sequences are MDHEN and SYDVKM. V lost 6 bases and J lost 8, with 19 bases in between. The CDR3 runs to 14 residues. In DNA, the CDR3 is TGTGCCAGCAGCCGCACAGGGCTTCTTGGCGGCTACACCTTC. The encoded protein is CASSRTGLLGGYTF.

This clone was seen at least ten times. The chain links TRBV9 to TRBJ2-7; D possibly corresponds to TRBD2 (5 bases). Trimming shortened V by 7 bases and J by 6 bases, and 23 bases separated the two germline ends. The length of the CDR3 is 15 residues. Germline-derived CDR1 and CDR2 are SGDLS and YYNGEE. CDR3 nucleotides: TGTGCCAGCCACTCGACGGGATGGGGAGAGGTCGAGCAGTACTTC. This translates into CASHSTGWGEVEQYF.

Ten or more counts support this clone. This chain joins TRBV18 and TRBJ2-3, with 7 bases matching TRBD1. V lost 3 bases, J lost 2 bases, and 5 bases stayed unmatched. The CDR3 covers 15 residues. Germline CDR1 KGHSH, CDR2 LQKENI. This CDR3 reads CASSPRDRDTDTQYF. The DNA for the CDR3 is TGTGCCAGCTCACCCCGGGACAGAGACACAGATACGCAGTATTTT. The whole variable domain, remainder taken from reference TRBV18 and TRBJ2-3, is NAGVMQNPRHLVRRRGQEARLRCSPMKGHSHVYWYRQLPEEGLKFMVYLQKENIIDESGMPKERFSAEFPKEGPSILRIQQVVRGDSAAYFCASSPRDRDTDTQYFGPGTRLTVL.

This clone is judged medium-sized. The chain's CDR3 is CASSFVVNAEAFF. DNA for the CDR3: TGTGCCAGCAGCTTTGTAGTTAATGCTGAAGCTTTCTTT. The V gene is TRBV11-2, the J gene TRBJ1-1; D gene unclear. The CDR3 length is 13 residues. The V gene lost 3 bases and the J gene lost 6 bases, with 11 bases spanning the gap. CDR1 and CDR2 from the germline V gene are SGHAT and FQNNGV. Based on the CDR3 plus reference TRBV11-2 and TRBJ1-1, the full variable domain is EAGVAQSPRYKIIEKRQSVAFWCNPISGHATLYWYQQILGQGPKLLIQFQNNGVVDDSQLPKDRFSAERLKGVDSTLKIQPAKLEDSAVYLCASSFVVNAEAFFGQGTRLTVV.